This TCR beta chain was profiled in a study of brain metastases from non-small cell lung cancer. The protocol was immunoSEQ multiplex PCR, while the TCRdb copy is restricted to in-frame clones and leaves out a portion. Seen here are 1,100 to 1,500 clones, around 85% observed once, and the top ten hold about 12%. This CDR3 is built from 13 residues. In germline, CDR1 is LNHDA, CDR2 SQIVND (reference sequence). The V and J ends lost 1 base and 5 bases respectively, with 6 bases between them. The sequenced sample was tumor-adjacent normal tissue. This rearrangement joins TRBV19 to TRBJ2-1; D unresolved. The sequence was obtained from a donor over 35 with non-small cell lung cancer. The CDR3 is CASSIVSDNEQFF. CDR3 DNA: TGTGCCAGTAGTATAGTATCCGACAATGAGCAGTTCTTC.